The rows below give T cell receptor beta chains drawn from one sample of a study of blood T cell repertoires in COVID-19. This table comes from immunoSEQ multiplex PCR, and its TCRdb copy is limited to in-frame clones, with some not included. The data hold about 210,000 clones, with about 92% observed a single time. Sequenced: peripheral blood. These receptors were collected from a man aged 25 to 40 with acute or convalescent COVID-19. The CDR3 runs from the conserved cysteine through the conserved F or W. Each record gives: clone size, V gene, J gene, D gene, CDR3 DNA, CDR3 protein. D genes are given only for firm matches. The size of a clone is reported for some rows only, either as once, few or many, or as a class for expanded clones.

NA	TRBV30	TRBJ1-5	NA	TGTGCCTGGAGTTCGTACTCCGGCTCATGGGGCAGTCAGCCCCAGCATTTT	CAWSSYSGSWGSQPQHF
NA	TRBV5-4	TRBJ1-1	NA	TGTGCCAGCAGCTTGTATTCTGAAGCTTTCTTT	CASSLYSEAFF
NA	TRBV27	TRBJ2-5	TRBD2	TGTGCCAGCAGTACGACTAGCGGGCACCAAGAGACCCAGTACTTC	CASSTTSGHQETQYF
NA	TRBV18	TRBJ1-1	TRBD1	TGTGCCAGCTCACCTCGGACAGGGGACACTGAAGCTTTCTTT	CASSPRTGDTEAFF
few	TRBV7-9	TRBJ2-3	NA	TGTGCCAGCAGCTCTAGGGGCCCGGATACGCAGTATTTT	CASSSRGPDTQYF
NA	TRBV2	TRBJ2-7	TRBD2	TGTGCCAGCAGTGTTGTTGGGAGTAGCGGGTCCTACGAGCAGTACTTC	CASSVVGSSGSYEQYF
NA	TRBV6-6	TRBJ2-7	TRBD2	TGTGCCAGCAGTTGGACTAGCGCGGACTACGAGCAGTACTTC	CASSWTSADYEQYF
NA	TRBV7-9	TRBJ2-3	NA	TGTGCCAGCAGCCAAGAGTATACGCAGTATTTT	CASSQEYTQYF
NA	TRBV5-1	TRBJ1-4	TRBD1	TGCGCCAGCGGACCGGGACAGCCAAATGAAAAACTGTTTTTT	CASGPGQPNEKLFF
NA	TRBV4-2	TRBJ2-7	TRBD2	TGTGCCAGCAGCCAAGACAGCGGGAGCATGGACGAGCAGTACTTC	CASSQDSGSMDEQYF
NA	TRBV5-1	TRBJ2-5	TRBD1	TGCGCCAGCAGCACGGGACAGGGGGCTGGAGAGACCCAGTACTTC	CASSTGQGAGETQYF
NA	TRBV7-9	TRBJ1-4	NA	TGTGCCAGCAGCTTAATCGCCGCGGCGCACGGTGAAAAACTGTTTTTT	CASSLIAAAHGEKLFF
NA	TRBV2	TRBJ2-1	TRBD2	TGTGCCAGCAGGTTTAGCGGGAATGAGGCGAATGAGCAGTTCTTC	CASRFSGNEANEQFF
NA	TRBV27	TRBJ1-1	TRBD1	TGTGCCAGCAGTGACTACAGGGGGCAAACTGAAGCTTTCTTT	CASSDYRGQTEAFF
NA	TRBV9	TRBJ2-6	NA	TGTGCCAGCAGCGTACAAGGGGCTGGGGCCAACGTCCTGACTTTC	CASSVQGAGANVLTF
NA	TRBV11-2	TRBJ1-1	NA	TGTGCCAGCAGCTTAGATTTCGGGGTTCGGAACACTGAAGCTTTCTTT	CASSLDFGVRNTEAFF
NA	TRBV6-5	TRBJ1-5	TRBD1	TGTGCCAGCAGTACCGGGACAGGGGATCTGCCCCAGCATTTT	CASSTGTGDLPQHF
NA	TRBV5-5	TRBJ2-1	NA	TGTGCCAGCAGCCCCGGACAAGGGCGGAATGAGCAGTTCTTC	CASSPGQGRNEQFF